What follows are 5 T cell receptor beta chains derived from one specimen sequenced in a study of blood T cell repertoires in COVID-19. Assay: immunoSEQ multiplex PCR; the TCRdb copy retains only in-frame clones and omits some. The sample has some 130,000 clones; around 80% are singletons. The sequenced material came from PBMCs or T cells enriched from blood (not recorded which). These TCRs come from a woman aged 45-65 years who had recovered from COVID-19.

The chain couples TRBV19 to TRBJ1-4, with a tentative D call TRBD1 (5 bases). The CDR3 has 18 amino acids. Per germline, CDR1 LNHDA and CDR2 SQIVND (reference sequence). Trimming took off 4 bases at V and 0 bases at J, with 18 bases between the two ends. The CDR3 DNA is TGTGCCAGTAGTAAGAACAGGAGGGTAACGACAACTAATGAAAAACTGTTTTTT. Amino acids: CASSKNRRVTTTNEKLFF.

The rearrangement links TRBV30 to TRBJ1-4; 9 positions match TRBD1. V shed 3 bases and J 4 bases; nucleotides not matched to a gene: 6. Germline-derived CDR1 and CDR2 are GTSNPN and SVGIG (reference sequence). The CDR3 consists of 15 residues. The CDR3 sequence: CAWSNRGQDNEKLFF. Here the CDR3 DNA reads TGTGCCTGGAGCAACAGGGGGCAAGATAATGAAAAACTGTTTTTT.

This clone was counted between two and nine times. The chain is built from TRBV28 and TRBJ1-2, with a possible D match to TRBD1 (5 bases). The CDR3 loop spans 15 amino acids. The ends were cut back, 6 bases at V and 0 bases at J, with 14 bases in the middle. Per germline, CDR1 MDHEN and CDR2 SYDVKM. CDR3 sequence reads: CASRRTRGANYGYTF. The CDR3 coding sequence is TGTGCCAGCAGAAGAACACGGGGGGCTAACTATGGCTACACCTTC.

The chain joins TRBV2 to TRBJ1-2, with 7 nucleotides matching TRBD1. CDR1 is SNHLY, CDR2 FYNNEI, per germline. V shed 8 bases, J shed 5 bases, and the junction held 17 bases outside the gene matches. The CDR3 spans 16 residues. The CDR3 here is CASLNTPEQGEYGYTF. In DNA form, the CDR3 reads TGTGCCAGCCTAAACACCCCAGAGCAGGGGGAATATGGCTACACCTTC. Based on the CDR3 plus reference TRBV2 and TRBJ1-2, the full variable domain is EPEVTQTPSHQVTQMGQEVILRCVPISNHLYFYWYRQILGQKVEFLVSFYNNEISEKSEIFDDQFSVERPDGSNFTLKIRSTKLEDSAMYFCASLNTPEQGEYGYTFGSGTRLTVV.

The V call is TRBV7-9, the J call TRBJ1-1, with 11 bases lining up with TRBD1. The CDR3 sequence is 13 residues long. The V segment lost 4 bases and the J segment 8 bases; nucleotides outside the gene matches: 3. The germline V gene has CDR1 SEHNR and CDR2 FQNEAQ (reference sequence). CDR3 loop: CASSYGQGAEAFF. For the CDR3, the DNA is TGTGCCAGCAGCTACGGACAGGGGGCGGAAGCTTTCTTT.